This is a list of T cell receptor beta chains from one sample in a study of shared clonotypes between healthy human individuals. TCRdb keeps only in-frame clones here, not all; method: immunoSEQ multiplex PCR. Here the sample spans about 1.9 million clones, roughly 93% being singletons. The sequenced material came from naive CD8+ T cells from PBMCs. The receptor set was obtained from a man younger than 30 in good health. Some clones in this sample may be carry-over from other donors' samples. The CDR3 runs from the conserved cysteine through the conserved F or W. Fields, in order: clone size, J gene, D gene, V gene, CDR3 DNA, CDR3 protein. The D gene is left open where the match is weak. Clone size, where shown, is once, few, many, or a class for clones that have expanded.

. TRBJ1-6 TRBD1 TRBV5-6 TGTGCCAGCAGCCCTGGGACAGGGACGTCCTATAATTCACCCCTCCACTTT CASSPGTGTSYNSPLHF
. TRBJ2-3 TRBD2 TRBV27 TGTGCCAGCAGTGGAGGGACTAGCGTACGCACAGATACGCAGTATTTT CASSGGTSVRTDTQYF
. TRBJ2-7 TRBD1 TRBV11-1 TGTGCCAGCAGCCGCGCCGGGACAGGGAGCTACGAGCAGTACTTC CASSRAGTGSYEQYF
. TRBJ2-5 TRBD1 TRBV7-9 TGTGCCAGCAGCTCCCGCCCACAGGGGAGTGAGGAGACCCAGTACTTC CASSSRPQGSEETQYF
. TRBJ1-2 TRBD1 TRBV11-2 TGTGCCAGCAGCTCAACAGGGGGCGGGTCGAGCGGCTACACCTTC CASSSTGGGSSGYTF
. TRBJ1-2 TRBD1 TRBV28 TGTGCCAGCAGTTATAGTCGTAGGGGGCCGGACTATGGCTACACCTTC CASSYSRRGPDYGYTF
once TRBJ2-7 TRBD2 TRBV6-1 TGTGCCAGCAGTGAAGAGGTAGAACTAGCGGGAGTGTACGAGCAGTACTTC CASSEEVELAGVYEQYF
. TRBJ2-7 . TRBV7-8 TGTGCCAGCAGCGGCACCTACGAGCAGTACTTC CASSGTYEQYF
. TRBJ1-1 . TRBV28 TGTGCCACATCTACAGGGTATACTGAAGCTTTCTTT CATSTGYTEAFF
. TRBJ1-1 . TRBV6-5 TGTGCCAGCAGTTGGGGGCTCGGGGGGACGAACACTGAAGCTTTCTTT CASSWGLGGTNTEAFF
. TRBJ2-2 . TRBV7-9 TGTGCCATTCACGAAAGAGGTGGGACCGGGGAGCTGTTTTTT CAIHERGGTGELFF
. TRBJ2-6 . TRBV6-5 TGTGCCAGCAGCCGGGACTCTGGGGCCAACGTCCTGACTTTC CASSRDSGANVLTF
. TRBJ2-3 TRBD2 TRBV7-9 TGTGCCAGCAGGACTAGCGGACACACAGATACGCAGTATTTT CASRTSGHTDTQYF
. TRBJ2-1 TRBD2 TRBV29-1 TGCAGCGTTGTAGGGTTATCGTGGCTAGCGGGAGATAATGAGCAGTTCTTC CSVVGLSWLAGDNEQFF
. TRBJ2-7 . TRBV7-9 TGTGCCAGCAGCGTAGGGTACGAGCAGTACTTC CASSVGYEQYF
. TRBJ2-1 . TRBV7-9 TGTGCCAGCAGCTTAGCCTTCGGGAGTGGGAGAAACAATGAGCAGTTCTTC CASSLAFGSGRNNEQFF
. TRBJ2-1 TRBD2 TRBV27 TGTGCCAGCAGCCGAATTCCATCCGGACTAGCTGAGCAGTTCTTC CASSRIPSGLAEQFF
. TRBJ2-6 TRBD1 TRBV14 TGTGCCAGCAGCCCGACCCTTAGGACAGGGGCCTATACTGGGGCCAACGTCCTGACTTTC CASSPTLRTGAYTGANVLTF
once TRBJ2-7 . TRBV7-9 TGTGCCAGCAGCTTATCTCCGGCCTACTACGAGCAGTACTTC CASSLSPAYYEQYF
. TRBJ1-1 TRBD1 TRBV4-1 TGCGCCAGCAGCCACAAGACAGGGGAGGGCACTGAAGCTTTCTTT CASSHKTGEGTEAFF
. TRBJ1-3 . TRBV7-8 TGTGCCAGCAGCCGGAATACAGGGCCAGGAAACACCATATATTTT CASSRNTGPGNTIYF
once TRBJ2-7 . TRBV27 TGTGCCAGCAGTTGGGGACTTTCCTACGAGCAGTACTTC CASSWGLSYEQYF
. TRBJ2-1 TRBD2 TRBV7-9 TGTGCCAGCAGCTCAGGACTAGCGGGAGGGCGTGAGCAGTTCTTC CASSSGLAGGREQFF
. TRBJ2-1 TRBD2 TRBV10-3 TGTGCCATCAGTGAGGAACTAGCGGGAATAACATACAATGAGCAGTTCTTC CAISEELAGITYNEQFF
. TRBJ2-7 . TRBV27 TGTGCCAGCAGTTTACGCTCCGGGCGGAACGAGCAGTACTTC CASSLRSGRNEQYF
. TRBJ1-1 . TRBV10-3 TGTGCCATCAGTGAATCGACAGGAGTGGTAGCTTTCTTT CAISESTGVVAFF
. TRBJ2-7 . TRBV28 TGTGCCAGCAACCCGGACGGAGTGCTAACCTACTACGAGCAGTACTTC CASNPDGVLTYYEQYF